Below, 26 T cell receptor beta chains from the same sample are listed, as sequenced in a study of CD8 T cells in Susac syndrome. It was with random hexamers that 0.5 to 1 ug RNA was reverse transcribed. One entry per CDR3 protein results from TCRdb running MiXCR on the immunoSEQ multiplex PCR reads. The sample has about 150,000 distinct CDR3 sequences, approximately 94% seen once. Sequenced sample: CD8+ T cells from PBMCs. The receptor source for this set is a human donor with multiple sclerosis.

The chain joins TRBV25-1 to TRBJ1-2; a possible D gene is TRBD1 (5 bases). This CDR3 contains 12 residues. The V and J ends lost 9 bases and 6 bases respectively, with 14 bases between them. Germline V lookup: CDR1 MGHDK, CDR2 SYGVNS. The CDR3 DNA reads TGTGCCAGTAGTCGGGGGATCAATGGCTACACCTTC. This gives the protein CASSRGINGYTF.

The chain joins TRBV20-1 to TRBJ2-5; no definite D call. Trimming cost V 6 bases and J 4 bases, with 6 bases left between them. Germline V CDR1 and CDR2: DFQATT, SNEGSKA (reference sequence). The CDR3 runs to 10 residues. The CDR3 spells CSATRETQYF. For the CDR3, the DNA is TGCAGTGCGACACGAGAGACCCAGTACTTC.

The chain employs TRBV20-1 and TRBJ2-7; D ambiguous. CDR1 DFQATT and CDR2 SNEGSKA come from the germline V gene (reference sequence). V was trimmed by 1 base and J by 0 bases, leaving 7 bases between them. The CDR3 loop spans 13 amino acids. DNA for the CDR3: TGCAGTGCTAGAGTTCGTTCCTCCTACGAGCAGTACTTC. Translated: CSARVRSSYEQYF.

CDR3 protein: CASSQYRGTGELFF. The CDR3 region has the DNA TGCGCCAGCAGCCAATACAGGGGGACCGGGGAGCTGTTTTTT. V and J are TRBV4-3 and TRBJ2-2; 8 bases are shared with TRBD1. The CDR3 loop spans 14 amino acids. Germline V gives CDR1 LGHNA, CDR2 YSLEER. With V trimmed by 2 bases and J by 5 bases, 1 base remained unmatched.

The rearrangement links TRBV20-1 to TRBJ2-7; D may be TRBD2 (7 bases). Germline assignment: CDR1 DFQATT and CDR2 SNEGSKA (reference sequence). The CDR3 sequence is 13 residues long. The V end was cut by 4 bases, the J end by 8 bases, with 18 bases between. Written as DNA, the CDR3 is TGCAGTGCTAAAACTACAGGGAGGGCCAAGCAGTACTTC. Its translation: CSAKTTGRAKQYF.

This chain uses TRBV7-6 with TRBJ2-1, with D possibly TRBD2 on 5 matching bases. The V end was cut by 1 base, the J end by 6 bases, with 16 bases between. Per germline, CDR1 SGHVS and CDR2 FNYEAQ. The CDR3 has 16 residues. Here the CDR3 DNA reads TGTGCCAGCAGCTTAGAACGTAGCACTAGAAGCAATGAGCAGTTCTTC. Translated: CASSLERSTRSNEQFF.

The rearrangement uses TRBV23-1 and TRBJ2-7; D assignment may be TRBD1 or TRBD2 (5 bases each). TRBV23-1 is placed among ORFs of uncertain function. Trimming pared 7 bases from V and 2 bases from J, leaving 15 bases between. CDR3 size: 14 residues. CDR3 DNA sequence: TGCGCCAGCACCCCTCTAGAGGGGACCTACGAGCAGTACTTC. Its protein is CASTPLEGTYEQYF.

The chain links TRBV12-5 to TRBJ1-2; D perhaps matches TRBD1 (5 bases). This CDR3 region has 13 residues. Germline CDR1 LGHNT, CDR2 FRNRAP. V was clipped by 7 bases and J by 8 bases, with 17 bases between them. The CDR3 DNA sequence: TGTGCTAGTGCCCCCGGCGGGGGGGGAGGCTACACCTTC. Amino acid sequence: CASAPGGGGGYTF.

DNA of the CDR3: TGCAGTGCTAGAGATAGAACAGGGTGGAAGGGCCCCAATCAGCCCCAGCATTTT. Translating gives CSARDRTGWKGPNQPQHF. The chain employs TRBV20-1 and TRBJ1-5, with a possible D match to TRBD1 (6 bases). The germline gives CDR1 DFQATT, CDR2 SNEGSKA (reference sequence). The CDR3 runs 18 residues. The V end was cut by 0 bases, the J end by 3 bases, with 21 bases between.

The gene calls are TRBV7-2 and TRBJ2-1; tentatively, D is TRBD2 (6 bases). The V and J ends lost 2 bases and 0 bases respectively, with 14 bases between them. Germline V gives CDR1 SGHTA, CDR2 FQGNSA. The CDR3 length is 17 residues. CDR3 DNA sequence: TGTGCCAGCAGCTTATGGGGCGGGGTGAGCTCCTACAATGAGCAGTTCTTC. This codes for CASSLWGGVSSYNEQFF.

V is TRBV27 and J is TRBJ1-2; D not certain. The CDR3 totals 14 residues. V shed 4 bases and J shed 1 base, with 10 bases lying between them. Germline V lookup: CDR1 MNHEY, CDR2 SMNVEV (reference sequence). The CDR3 DNA follows: TGTGCCAGCAGTTCCGGACGGAATAACTATGGCTACACCTTC. This encodes CASSSGRNNYGYTF.

This clonotype was picked up one time. The chain uses TRBV27 and TRBJ2-1; 7 bases map to TRBD2. Germline CDR1 is MNHEY and CDR2 is SMNVEV (reference sequence). V lost 6 bases and J lost 4; bases outside the gene matches: 3. The CDR3 is made up of 13 amino acids. The CDR3 DNA follows: TGTGCCAGCAGGGTAGCGGGTTACAATGAGCAGTTCTTC. It translates to CASRVAGYNEQFF.

The genes are TRBV9 and TRBJ1-1; D unclear. Trimming took 0 bases from V and 5 from J, leaving 11 bases between them. The CDR3 length is 14 residues. From germline, CDR1 is SGDLS and CDR2 YYNGEE. CDR3 protein: CASSVGTTGTEAFF. The DNA of the CDR3 is TGTGCCAGCAGCGTAGGGACCACGGGGACTGAAGCTTTCTTT.

This rearrangement joins TRBV5-1 to TRBJ2-1; maybe TRBD1 (6 bases). Trimming pared 3 bases from V and 4 bases from J, leaving 17 bases between. This CDR3 has 16 amino acids. Germline V gene sequence: CDR1 SGHRS, CDR2 YFSETQ. CDR3 nucleotides: TGCGCCAGCAGCTCACCCGACAGGCAGAGTTACAATGAGCAGTTCTTC. Protein sequence: CASSSPDRQSYNEQFF.

The chain couples TRBV19 to TRBJ2-7, with D perhaps TRBD1 (6 bases). Trimming pared 5 bases from V and 2 bases from J, leaving 10 bases between. The CDR3 runs 13 residues. Germline loops: CDR1 LNHDA, CDR2 SQIVND (reference sequence). The CDR3 nucleotides read TGTGCCAGTAGTCCAGGGGTTACCTACGAGCAGTACTTC. Protein: CASSPGVTYEQYF.

The rearrangement uses TRBV4-2 and TRBJ2-7, with TRBD1 matching over 9 bases. The CDR3 contains 11 residues. The germline V gene has CDR1 LGHNA and CDR2 YNFKEQ. J lost 6 bases, V lost 8 bases, and 2 bases had no gene match. The CDR3 here is CASGTGIEQYF. The DNA of the CDR3 is TGTGCCAGCGGGACAGGGATCGAGCAGTACTTC.

The chain recombines TRBV15 with TRBJ2-2; D is unclear. CDR1 and CDR2 (germline): LNHNV, YYDKDF (reference sequence). The germline V and J ends were trimmed by 0 bases and 6 bases, with 5 bases remaining between them. The CDR3 contains 13 residues. CDR3 in DNA: TGTGCCACCAGCAGAGATCAGTCCGGGGAGCTGTTTTTT. As protein: CATSRDQSGELFF.

This sequence joins TRBV20-1 and TRBJ2-7; 11 bases are shared with TRBD1. CDR1 and CDR2 from the germline V gene are DFQATT and SNEGSKA (reference sequence). J lost 5 bases, V lost 0 bases, and 3 bases had no gene match. CDR3 size: 14 residues. CDR3 region: CSARDGTGGNEQYF. CDR3 DNA: TGCAGTGCTAGAGATGGGACAGGGGGGAACGAGCAGTACTTC.

The chain employs TRBV29-1 and TRBJ2-4; a weak D match, TRBD2 (6 bases). The V and J ends lost 4 bases and 9 bases respectively, with 10 bases between them. This CDR3 contains 11 residues. Per germline, CDR1 SQVTM and CDR2 ANQGSEA. CDR3 protein: CSVVGGTIQYF. The CDR3 nucleotides read TGCAGCGTTGTCGGGGGAACCATTCAGTACTTC.

This clonotype is a singleton in its sample. V is TRBV9 and J is TRBJ2-1; the D is unclear. The CDR3 is 12 residues long. The germline V gene encodes CDR1 SGDLS and CDR2 YYNGEE. Trimming removed 2 bases from V and 8 bases from J, with 8 bases in between. The CDR3 loop is CASSVGRDEQFF. In DNA, the CDR3 is TGTGCCAGCAGCGTTGGAAGGGATGAGCAGTTCTTC. The variable domain in full, with the rest retrieved from reference TRBV9 and TRBJ2-1, is DSGVTQTPKHLITATGQRVTLRCSPRSGDLSVYWYQQSLDQGLQFLIQYYNGEERAKGNILERFSAQQFPDLHSELNLSSLELGDSALYFCASSVGRDEQFFGPGTRLTVL.

The chain employs TRBV27 and TRBJ2-2; D gene unclear. V lost 5 bases, J lost 9 bases, and 10 bases lay in between. CDR3 length equals 12 residues. Germline values: CDR1 MNHEY, CDR2 SMNVEV (reference sequence). The CDR3 region is CASSHSQRELFF. The DNA of the CDR3 is TGTGCCAGCAGTCACTCGCAGAGGGAGCTGTTTTTT.

V is TRBV11-2 and J is TRBJ2-2, with D possibly TRBD2 on 7 matching bases. Germline-derived CDR1 and CDR2 are SGHAT and FQNNGV. This CDR3 region has 15 residues. V gave up 6 bases and J gave up 2 bases, with 13 bases separating them. CDR3 sequence reads: CASRLGGLNTGELFF. DNA for the CDR3: TGTGCCAGCAGGCTCGGGGGGCTAAACACCGGGGAGCTGTTTTTT.

This clonotype was recorded once. The chain combines TRBV9 with TRBJ1-3; unclear D gene. From germline, CDR1 is SGDLS and CDR2 YYNGEE. The CDR3 contains 15 residues. V was shortened by 4 bases and J by 0 bases, with 11 bases between the two germline ends. CDR3 in amino acids: CASSPWKSSGNTIYF. CDR3 DNA: TGTGCCAGCAGCCCCTGGAAAAGCTCTGGAAACACCATATATTTT.

This clonotype came up once. This chain links TRBV5-1 with TRBJ2-7; 7 bases line up with TRBD1. V gave up 6 bases and J gave up 0 bases; unmatched junction bases: 3. Germline CDR1 SGHRS, CDR2 YFSETQ. This CDR3 region has 13 residues. The CDR3 bases are TGCGCCAGCACGGCAGGGGGCTCCTACGAGCAGTACTTC. Translating gives CASTAGGSYEQYF.

V gene TRBV15 combines with J gene TRBJ1-2; the match to TRBD1 covers 9 bases. This CDR3 is built from 15 residues. Trimming cost V 5 bases and J 4 bases; bases outside gene matches: 8. Germline lookup yields CDR1 LNHNV and CDR2 YYDKDF (reference sequence). CDR3 protein: CATSALRDRVYGYTF. The CDR3 DNA is TGTGCCACCAGCGCGCTCAGGGACAGGGTCTATGGCTACACCTTC.

This rearrangement joins TRBV3-1 to TRBJ2-1; no firm D call. The germline V and J ends were trimmed by 1 base and 9 bases, with 10 bases remaining between them. The germline CDR1 and CDR2 sequences are LGHDT and YNNKEL (reference sequence). The CDR3 has 13 residues. CDR3 protein: CASSQGEGSEQFF. CDR3 in DNA: TGTGCCAGCAGCCAAGGCGAAGGTTCTGAGCAGTTCTTC.